Listed below are T cell receptor beta chains from one sample, sequenced in a study of blood T cell repertoires in COVID-19. Clones were sequenced by immunoSEQ multiplex PCR, and TCRdb holds only the in-frame ones, with some missing. The data contain under 150,000 clones, 79% of them singletons. Sequenced sample: peripheral blood. The receptors shown here come from a man aged 55 to 70 with acute or convalescent COVID-19. The CDR3 runs from the conserved cysteine through the conserved F or W. D genes are given only for firm matches. The listing skips clone size in some rows; elsewhere it reads once, few, many or a size class.

v_gene	j_gene	abundance	d_gene	CDR3aa	CDR3nt
TRBV7-2	TRBJ1-1	NA	NA	CASSLALGNTEAFF	TGTGCCAGCAGCTTAGCTCTAGGGAACACTGAAGCTTTCTTT
TRBV28	TRBJ1-2	NA	TRBD1	CASSPQQGGYTF	TGTGCCAGCAGTCCCCAACAGGGGGGCTACACCTTC
TRBV14	TRBJ2-5	NA	TRBD2	CASSIAGVVETQYF	TGTGCCAGCAGTATAGCGGGAGTAGTGGAGACCCAGTACTTC
TRBV9	TRBJ1-2	NA	NA	CASSGEGVLYGYTF	TGTGCCAGCAGCGGGGAGGGGGTTCTCTATGGCTACACCTTC
TRBV24-1	TRBJ1-2	NA	TRBD1	CATSTLDRVDGYTF	TGTGCCACCTCAACCCTCGACAGGGTGGACGGCTACACCTTC
TRBV18	TRBJ1-1	NA	NA	CASSPREANTEAFF	TGTGCCAGCTCACCGAGGGAGGCGAACACTGAAGCTTTCTTT
TRBV2	TRBJ2-1	NA	TRBD2	CASSPSGNDEQFF	TGTGCCAGCAGTCCTAGCGGGAACGATGAGCAGTTCTTC
TRBV3-1/TRBV3-2	TRBJ2-2	once	NA	CASSLGLLNTGELFF	TGTGCCAGCAGCCTAGGACTCTTGAACACCGGGGAGCTGTTTTTT
TRBV6-5	TRBJ1-3	NA	NA	CASSYSAGVDTIYF	TGTGCCAGCAGTTACTCGGCAGGGGTGGACACCATATATTTT
TRBV19	TRBJ2-4	NA	TRBD2	CASSGYGTSGAPKNIQYF	TGTGCCAGTAGTGGGTACGGGACTAGCGGGGCCCCCAAAAACATTCAGTACTTC
TRBV7-7	TRBJ2-5	NA	TRBD1	CASSLGSGGVETQYF	TGTGCTAGCAGCTTAGGATCAGGGGGTGTAGAGACCCAGTACTTC
TRBV6-1	TRBJ2-5	NA	TRBD1	CASSAGSGQGLQTQYF	TGTGCCAGCAGTGCGGGCAGCGGACAGGGGCTTCAGACCCAGTACTTC
TRBV4-2	TRBJ2-1	NA	TRBD1	CASSQDLRNRGLGNEQFF	TGTGCCAGCAGCCAAGATCTAAGGAACAGGGGGCTGGGGAATGAGCAGTTCTTC
TRBV11-1	TRBJ2-7	NA	NA	CASSFSGSYEQYF	TGTGCCAGCAGCTTTTCCGGTTCCTACGAGCAGTACTTC
TRBV27	TRBJ2-5	NA	NA	CASSLSPQRALSQETQYF	TGTGCCAGCAGTTTATCCCCCCAGCGGGCCCTCTCCCAAGAGACCCAGTACTTC
TRBV5-1	TRBJ2-1	NA	TRBD1	CASSFATGQGSPEQFF	TGCGCCAGCAGCTTCGCGACGGGACAGGGGTCACCTGAGCAGTTCTTC
TRBV6-5	TRBJ1-6	NA	TRBD1	CASSYSKGAGSSPLHF	TGTGCCAGCAGTTACTCGAAGGGGGCGGGGTCCTCACCCCTCCACTTT
TRBV6-5	TRBJ1-1	NA	TRBD1	CASSHSGGAGAFF	TGTGCCAGCAGTCATTCAGGGGGCGCGGGAGCTTTCTTT
TRBV6-2/TRBV6-3	TRBJ2-5	few	TRBD2	CASSHIAGDIQETQYF	TGTGCCAGCAGTCATATAGCGGGGGATATCCAAGAGACCCAGTACTTC
TRBV3-1/TRBV3-2	TRBJ2-3	NA	NA	CASSQGQSTDTQYF	TGTGCCAGCAGCCAAGGACAGAGCACAGATACGCAGTATTTT
TRBV4-3	TRBJ1-5	few	NA	CASSQDMMRPQHF	TGCGCCAGCAGCCAGGACATGATGAGGCCCCAGCATTTT
TRBV11-2	TRBJ1-2	NA	NA	CASSLRPSGGYTF	TGTGCCAGCAGCTTAAGACCCTCGGGGGGCTACACCTTC
TRBV2	TRBJ1-6	NA	TRBD1	CASSQGPGGVSPLHF	TGTGCCAGCAGCCAGGGGCCAGGGGGCGTTTCACCCCTCCACTTT
TRBV27	TRBJ2-5	NA	TRBD1	CASRTGGMETQYF	TGTGCCAGCAGGACAGGGGGCATGGAGACCCAGTACTTC
TRBV6-6	TRBJ2-1	NA	NA	CASSYSSLAYNEQFF	TGTGCCAGCAGTTACTCTTCCCTAGCCTATAATGAGCAGTTCTTC
TRBV19	TRBJ2-7	NA	TRBD1	CASSLGQGHGEQYF	TGTGCCAGTAGTCTGGGACAGGGGCACGGCGAGCAGTACTTC
TRBV3-1/TRBV3-2	TRBJ2-3	NA	NA	CASSTTTDTQYF	TGTGCCAGCAGCACGACTACAGATACGCAGTATTTT
TRBV28	TRBJ1-2	NA	NA	CASSLGQGYGYTF	TGTGCCAGCAGTTTGGGGCAGGGCTATGGCTACACCTTC
TRBV11-3	TRBJ2-5	NA	NA	CASSLGYPNPETQYF	TGTGCCAGCAGCTTGGGCTACCCGAACCCCGAGACCCAGTACTTC
TRBV19	TRBJ1-5	NA	NA	CASQDSNNQPQHF	TGTGCCAGTCAGGACAGTAACAATCAGCCCCAGCATTTT
TRBV7-2	TRBJ2-6	NA	NA	CASSLVSGNSGANVLTF	TGTGCCAGCAGCTTAGTTTCAGGGAACTCTGGGGCCAACGTCCTGACTTTC
TRBV19	TRBJ2-3	NA	TRBD2	CASSGRLAGGLDTQYF	TGTGCCAGTAGTGGGAGACTAGCGGGAGGATTAGATACGCAGTATTTT
TRBV2	TRBJ1-1	NA	TRBD1	CASSDRTGGIRDAFF	TGTGCCAGCAGTGACAGGACAGGGGGCATTAGAGATGCTTTCTTT
TRBV5-1	TRBJ2-7	NA	NA	CASSLAPTGDEQYF	TGCGCCAGCAGCTTGGCCCCGACCGGGGACGAGCAGTACTTC
TRBV18	TRBJ2-3	NA	NA	CASCLTRENTQYF	TGTGCCAGCTGCCTAACGAGGGAAAATACGCAGTATTTT
TRBV30	TRBJ1-1	NA	NA	CAWSGQENTEAFF	TGTGCCTGGAGTGGACAGGAGAACACTGAAGCTTTCTTT
TRBV7-3	TRBJ2-3	NA	TRBD2	CASSQTSGYSTDTQYF	TGTGCCAGCAGCCAGACTAGCGGGTATAGCACAGATACGCAGTATTTT
TRBV4-3	TRBJ1-3	NA	NA	CASSQEGSSGNTIYF	TGCGCCAGCAGCCAAGAGGGCAGTTCTGGAAACACCATATATTTT
TRBV24-1	TRBJ1-1	NA	NA	CATRRTANTEAFF	TGTGCCACCAGACGGACAGCGAACACTGAAGCTTTCTTT
TRBV28	TRBJ1-5	NA	NA	CASSLGTRNQPQHF	TGTGCCAGCAGCCTCGGGACAAGAAATCAGCCCCAGCATTTT
TRBV27	TRBJ2-2	NA	TRBD2	CASKIRAGGGELFF	TGTGCCAGCAAAATAAGAGCGGGAGGCGGGGAGCTGTTTTTT
TRBV5-4	TRBJ2-1	NA	TRBD2	CASSKLAGVAYNEQFF	TGTGCCAGCAGCAAATTAGCGGGAGTTGCCTACAATGAGCAGTTCTTC
TRBV27	TRBJ1-4	few	NA	CASSSSPQGLSEKLFF	TGTGCCAGCAGTTCCTCCCCACAGGGATTAAGTGAAAAACTGTTTTTT
TRBV29-1	TRBJ1-2	once	NA	CSHRRVGSGYTF	TGCAGCCACCGGCGGGTGGGGTCTGGCTACACCTTC
TRBV6-4	TRBJ1-1	NA	TRBD1	CASSDRDRSMNTEAFF	TGTGCCAGCAGTGACAGGGACAGGTCGATGAACACTGAAGCTTTCTTT
TRBV14	TRBJ1-6	NA	TRBD1	CASRGQGNSPLHF	TGTGCCAGCAGGGGACAGGGGAATTCACCCCTCCACTTT
TRBV6-6	TRBJ2-3	NA	TRBD1	CASGQGTTDTQYF	TGTGCCAGCGGACAGGGGACCACAGATACGCAGTATTTT
TRBV6-2/TRBV6-3	TRBJ2-3	NA	TRBD1	CASSRWTGVPTDTQYF	TGTGCCAGCAGCCGATGGACAGGGGTTCCGACAGATACGCAGTATTTT
TRBV27	TRBJ2-1	few	TRBD2	CASSLGTARLAGGNEQFF	TGTGCCAGCAGTTTGGGGACAGCTCGACTAGCGGGGGGTAATGAGCAGTTCTTC
TRBV5-4	TRBJ2-3	NA	TRBD2	CASSLISGLTDTQYF	TGTGCCAGCAGCTTGATTAGCGGGCTTACAGATACGCAGTATTTT
TRBV2	TRBJ2-5	NA	NA	CASSEGGRNLRGETQYF	TGTGCCAGCAGTGAAGGTGGACGGAATCTAAGGGGAGAGACCCAGTACTTC
TRBV2	TRBJ1-2	NA	TRBD1	CASSADRADYGYTF	TGTGCCAGCAGCGCAGACAGGGCCGACTATGGCTACACCTTC
TRBV6-5	TRBJ1-1	NA	NA	CASNTPGYTEAFF	TGTGCCAGCAATACACCAGGGTATACTGAAGCTTTCTTT
TRBV7-9	TRBJ1-1	NA	NA	CASSRDGGKNTEAFF	TGTGCCAGCAGCCGAGACGGGGGGAAGAACACTGAAGCTTTCTTT
TRBV7-2	TRBJ1-5	NA	TRBD1	CASSNQDRGYNQPQHF	TGTGCCAGCAGCAACCAGGACAGGGGTTACAATCAGCCCCAGCATTTT